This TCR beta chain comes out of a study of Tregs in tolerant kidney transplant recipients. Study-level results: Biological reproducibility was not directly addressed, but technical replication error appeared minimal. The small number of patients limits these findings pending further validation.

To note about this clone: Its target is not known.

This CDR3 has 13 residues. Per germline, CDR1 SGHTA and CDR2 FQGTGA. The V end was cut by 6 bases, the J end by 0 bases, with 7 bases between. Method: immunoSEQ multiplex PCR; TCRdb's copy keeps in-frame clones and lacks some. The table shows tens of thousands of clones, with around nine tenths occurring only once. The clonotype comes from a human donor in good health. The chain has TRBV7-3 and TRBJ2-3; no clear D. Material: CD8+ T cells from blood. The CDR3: CASSPLSTDTQYF. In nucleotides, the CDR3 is TGTGCCAGCAGTCCCCTTAGCACAGATACGCAGTATTTT.